This TCR beta chain stems from a study of T cell responses to AZD1222 COVID-19 vaccine. Study outcomes and limitations: Spike regions recognized by vaccine-associated CD4 TCRs spanned the protein, led by 160-218 and 743-854. Epitopes outside B.1.351 and B.1.1.7 mutated regions reportedly drew nearly half of spike TCRs.

Assay used: immunoSEQ multiplex PCR; TCRdb lists only in-frame clones, some missing. Of under 110,000 clones listed, about 90% are singletons. Points on this clone: Its antigen is as yet unknown.

CDR3 length equals 14 residues. V lost 2 bases to trimming and J lost 3 bases, with 11 bases between them. The V gene's germline CDR1 is PRHDT and CDR2 FYEKMQ (reference sequence). V usage is TRBV13 and J usage is TRBJ2-7; D is ambiguous. The sequencing here drew on peripheral blood, taken 28 days after the second AZD1222 dose. This sequence was found in an adult who received the AZD1222 COVID-19 vaccine. CDR3 protein: CASSLWAENYEQYF. The CDR3, as DNA: TGTGCCAGCAGCTTATGGGCTGAAAACTACGAGCAGTACTTC.